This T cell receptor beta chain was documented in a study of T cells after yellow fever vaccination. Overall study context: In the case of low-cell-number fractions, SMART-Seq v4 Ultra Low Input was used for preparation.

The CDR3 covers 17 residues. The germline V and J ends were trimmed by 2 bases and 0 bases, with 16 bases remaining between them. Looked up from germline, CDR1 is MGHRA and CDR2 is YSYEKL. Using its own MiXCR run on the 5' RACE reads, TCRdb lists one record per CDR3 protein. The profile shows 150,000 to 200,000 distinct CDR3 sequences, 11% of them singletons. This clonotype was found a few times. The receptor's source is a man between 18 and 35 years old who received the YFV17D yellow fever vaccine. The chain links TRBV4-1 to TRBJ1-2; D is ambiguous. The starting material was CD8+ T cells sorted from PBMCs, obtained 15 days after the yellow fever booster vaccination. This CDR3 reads CASSQSVLVGTNYGYTF. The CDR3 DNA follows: TGCGCCAGCAGCCAATCGGTCCTGGTCGGAACTAACTATGGCTACACCTTC.